These 14 T cell receptor beta chains share one sample of origin, sequenced in a study of somatic mutations in cytotoxic T cells in rheumatoid arthritis. Profiling relied on immunoSEQ multiplex PCR, and the TCRdb table lists in-frame clones only, not all of them. The table records around 11,000 clones, approximately 71% of them present only once. Sequences were obtained from CD8+ T cells sorted from blood. All receptors come from an adult with rheumatoid arthritis.

For the CDR3, the DNA is TGCGCCAGCAGCCAATCCCCACAGGGGGCGGGAAACTATGGCTACACCTTC. It is translated as CASSQSPQGAGNYGYTF. J is TRBJ1-2 and V is TRBV4-1; 9 bases are a match to TRBD1. The V gene end was trimmed by 2 bases and the J gene end by 2 bases; junction bases not matched to a gene: 9. Germline V gene lookup returns CDR1 MGHRA and CDR2 YSYEKL. This CDR3 spans 17 amino acids.

The chain combines TRBV19 with TRBJ2-1, with TRBD2 identical over 12 bases. Germline V lookup: CDR1 LNHDA, CDR2 SQIVND (reference sequence). J was trimmed by 8 bases and V by 5 bases; bases with no gene match: 13. The CDR3 consists of 17 residues. The CDR3 coding sequence is TGTGCCAGTAGTCCCCGCTTCGGACTAGCGGGGAAAGATGAGCAGTTCTTC. Amino acids: CASSPRFGLAGKDEQFF.

The rearrangement links TRBV28 to TRBJ2-1; D could derive from TRBD1 or TRBD2 (5 bases each). Germline V CDR1 and CDR2: MDHEN, SYDVKM. V was shortened by 8 bases and J by 6 bases, with 14 bases between the two germline ends. The CDR3 length is 13 residues. The CDR3 loop is CASSVGVTNEQFF. In nucleotides, the CDR3 is TGTGCCAGCTCGGTGGGGGTAACCAATGAGCAGTTCTTC.

For this clone: Its ends do not fully match the called genes, so a read error is possible. DNA for the CDR3: TGTGCCAGCAGTTTAGGGCTAGCGGTCACCGGGGAGCTGTTTTTT. Protein sequence: CASSLGLAVTGELFF. This chain connects TRBV11-2 to TRBJ2-2, with 7 nucleotides matching TRBD2. The CDR3 is 15 residues long. Germline CDR1 is SGHAT and CDR2 is FQNNGV.

A word on this clone: A read error may account for a junction end that differs from germline. The gene calls are TRBV7-7 and TRBJ2-3; D is ambiguous. The V gene's germline CDR1 is SSHAT and CDR2 FNYEAQ (reference sequence). This CDR3 has 13 amino acids. The CDR3 protein is CASSLSRTDTQYF. Written as DNA, the CDR3 is TGTGCTAGCAGCTTAAGCCGCACAGATACGCAGTATTTT.

The chain employs TRBV10-3 and TRBJ1-1; 11 bases fit TRBD1. This CDR3 comprises 13 residues. The V segment lost 8 bases and the J segment 10 bases; nucleotides outside the gene matches: 9. Germline loops: CDR1 ENHRY, CDR2 SYGVKD. The CDR3 spells CAIGTGGILGAFF. The DNA of the CDR3 is TGTGCCATCGGGACAGGGGGAATTTTGGGAGCTTTCTTT.

The chain uses TRBV5-6 and TRBJ2-5; no clear D. CDR3 length: 15 residues. Trimming pared 4 bases from V and 2 bases from J, leaving 15 bases between. Germline V CDR1 and CDR2: SGHDT, YYEEEE. The DNA of the CDR3 is TGTGCCAGCAGCCTAAGACCGGGCAGGCAAGAGACCCAGTACTTC. Translated, it gives CASSLRPGRQETQYF.

This clone was observed a handful of times. The chain carries TRBV5-8 and TRBJ1-3; D might be TRBD1 (5 bases). CDR1 is SGHTS and CDR2 is YDEGEE in the germline V gene. This CDR3 spans 15 amino acids. Trimming cost V 1 base and J 0 bases, with 8 bases left between them. CDR3 sequence reads: CASSLFGGSGNTIYF. The CDR3 DNA reads as TGTGCCAGCAGCTTGTTCGGGGGCTCTGGAAACACCATATATTTT. The entire variable domain, with the rest obtained from reference TRBV5-8 and TRBJ1-3, is as follows: EAGVTQSPTHLIKTRGQQATLRCSPISGHTSVYWYQQALGLGLQFLLWYDEGEERNRGNFPPRFSGRQFPNYSSELNVNALELEDSALYLCASSLFGGSGNTIYFGEGSWLTVV.

The chain carries TRBV7-9 and TRBJ2-7; possible D gene TRBD1, 7 bases. V lost 3 bases and J lost 4, with 19 bases in between. This CDR3 spans 16 amino acids. CDR1 and CDR2 (germline): SEHNR, FQNEAQ (reference sequence). The CDR3 reads CASSFGQDWGVYEQYF. CDR3 bases: TGTGCCAGCAGCTTCGGACAGGACTGGGGGGTGTACGAGCAGTACTTC.

The chain carries TRBV2 and TRBJ1-2; D possibly corresponds to TRBD1 (5 bases). V shed 1 base and J shed 6 bases, with 12 bases lying between them. There are 14 residues in the CDR3. Germline V gene data show CDR1 as SNHLY and CDR2 as FYNNEI. In DNA, the CDR3 is TGTGCCAGCAGTGAAGGGCGGGGGTTTCATGGCTACACCTTC. It translates to CASSEGRGFHGYTF.

CDR3 DNA sequence: TGTGCCAGCAGTTATGGCGGGGGGGAAAGCAATGAGCAGTTCTTC. Amino acid sequence: CASSYGGGESNEQFF. The gene calls are TRBV6-6 and TRBJ2-1; TRBD2 matches at 9 bases. The CDR3 is made up of 15 amino acids. V trimming: 3 bases; J trimming: 6 bases; junction bases outside the gene matches: 6. Germline V lookup: CDR1 MNHNY, CDR2 SVGAGI (reference sequence).

The J gene is TRBJ2-1, the V gene TRBV11-2; a weak D match, TRBD1 (5 bases). V lost 5 bases and J lost 7, with 6 bases in between. CDR1 SGHAT and CDR2 FQNNGV come from the germline V gene. This CDR3 comprises 11 residues. The chain's CDR3 is CASSAGNEQFF. CDR3 DNA sequence: TGTGCCAGCAGCGCAGGGAATGAGCAGTTCTTC.

The chain recombines TRBV2 with TRBJ2-5; D unclear. Germline V gene sequence: CDR1 SNHLY, CDR2 FYNNEI. Trimming took off 3 bases at V and 4 bases at J, with 9 bases between the two ends. The CDR3 contains 13 residues. The CDR3 DNA reads TGTGCCAGCAGTGACTCCGAATTAGAGACCCAGTACTTC. It yields the protein CASSDSELETQYF.

The gene calls are TRBV4-2 and TRBJ2-4; 10 bases match TRBD2. V lost 0 bases and J lost 3; bases outside the gene matches: 11. Germline CDR1 and CDR2: LGHNA and YNFKEQ. This CDR3 spans 19 amino acids. The CDR3 sequence: CASSQDSPRSGGGKNIQYF. Written as DNA, the CDR3 is TGTGCCAGCAGCCAAGATAGCCCCAGGAGCGGGGGGGGCAAAAACATTCAGTACTTC.